The present entry profiles one T cell receptor (beta chain) with its context. Assay used: immunoSEQ multiplex PCR; TCRdb lists only in-frame clones, some missing. The table shows around 60,000 clones, with 55% to 80% occurring only once. Trimming took off 2 bases at V and 5 bases at J, with 12 bases between the two ends. This CDR3 region has 14 residues. The germline CDR1 and CDR2 sequences are SEHNR and FQNEAQ (reference sequence). The data derive from a study of blood T cell repertoires in COVID-19. Study at large: The analysed material was cDNA or gDNA that came from T cells, B-cell-depleted T cells, or PBMCs.

The receptor was isolated from a woman in her 70s with COVID-19, enrolled during active disease. The sequencing input was peripheral blood. The chain combines TRBV7-9 with TRBJ1-2, with D maybe TRBD1 (6 bases). The DNA for the CDR3 is TGTGCCAGCAGCTTAACAGGGCTAGAATATGGCTACACCTTC. Its translation is CASSLTGLEYGYTF.